Below are 6 T cell receptor beta chains sequenced from a single sample in a study of a mutant IDH1 vaccine in newly diagnosed glioma. No antigens are known for them. As to time point: week 23, last vaccination. What each vaccine dose contained was 300 ug of mutant IDH1 20-mer peptide, accompanied by topical imiquimod. The protocol was immunoSEQ multiplex PCR, while the TCRdb copy is restricted to in-frame clones and leaves out a portion. The data hold tens of thousands of clones, with 84% observed a single time. The source was PBMCs, collected from a glioma patient whose treatment included an IDH1 peptide vaccine. These receptors were obtained from a man aged 18 to 29 with glioma.

This clone was detected only a few times. This chain joins TRBV6-1 and TRBJ1-1, with TRBD1 as a possible D gene (6 bases). This CDR3 is built from 16 residues. The germline V and J ends were trimmed by 3 bases and 2 bases, with 16 bases remaining between them. Germline CDR1 and CDR2: MNHNS and SASEGT. CDR3 DNA: TGTGCCAGCAGTGAGGACAGTCGTTGGTTCAACACTGAAGCTTTCTTT. Its protein product is CASSEDSRWFNTEAFF.

The chain links TRBV27 to TRBJ2-1, with TRBD2 matching over 9 bases. Germline V lookup: CDR1 MNHEY, CDR2 SMNVEV (reference sequence). Trimming at V came to 6 bases and at J to 7 bases, leaving 10 bases not matched to a gene. The CDR3 sequence is 15 residues long. CDR3 sequence: CASSRSGSRGNEQFF. The CDR3, as DNA: TGTGCCAGCAGCCGTAGCGGGAGCCGGGGGAATGAGCAGTTCTTC.

This clone was counted only a few times. CDR3 loop: CASSPQGIDGTEAFF. As DNA, the CDR3 is TGTGCCAGCAGCCCCCAAGGAATTGACGGAACTGAAGCTTTCTTT. V gene TRBV9 combines with J gene TRBJ1-1; unclear D gene. Trimming pared 4 bases from V and 5 bases from J, leaving 18 bases between. The CDR3 consists of 15 residues. From germline, CDR1 is SGDLS and CDR2 YYNGEE. Looking up the rest from reference TRBV9 and TRBJ1-1 gives the full variable domain: DSGVTQTPKHLITATGQRVTLRCSPRSGDLSVYWYQQSLDQGLQFLIQYYNGEERAKGNILERFSAQQFPDLHSELNLSSLELGDSALYFCASSPQGIDGTEAFFGQGTRLTVV.

This rearrangement joins TRBV5-1 to TRBJ2-7, with D tentatively TRBD2 (6 bases). The CDR3 covers 14 residues. V lost 3 bases to trimming and J lost 5 bases, with 15 bases between them. Germline CDR1 reads SGHRS; CDR2 reads YFSETQ. CDR3: CASSSIGLYDEQYF. CDR3 in DNA: TGCGCCAGCAGCTCAATTGGACTATACGACGAGCAGTACTTC.

V gene TRBV4-3 combines with J gene TRBJ1-1; D gene ambiguous. Germline V gene sequence: CDR1 LGHNA, CDR2 YSLEER. The CDR3 is made up of 13 amino acids. V was trimmed by 4 bases and J by 10 bases, leaving 16 bases between them. The CDR3 region has the DNA TGCGCCAGCAGCCCCGACCCCTGGGCGGTAGCTTTCTTT. This encodes CASSPDPWAVAFF.

V gene TRBV27 combines with J gene TRBJ1-5, with 7 bases lining up with TRBD1. This CDR3 comprises 17 residues. V dropped 6 bases and J dropped 3; count of bases not matched to a gene: 14. Germline V gene data show CDR1 as MNHEY and CDR2 as SMNVEV (reference sequence). The CDR3 sequence: CASSPFPDRDDNQPQHF. For the CDR3, the DNA is TGTGCCAGCAGCCCCTTTCCCGACAGGGATGACAATCAGCCCCAGCATTTT.